These 9 T cell receptor beta chains came from one sample sequenced in a study of radiotherapy plus CTLA-4 blockade in lung cancer. The method was immunoSEQ multiplex PCR; TCRdb's version includes in-frame clones alone and lacks a portion of them. The data hold around 86,000 clones, with around 83% observed a single time. The source material was peripheral blood, sampled from a patient treated with radiotherapy plus ipilimumab. The origin of the receptors is a human donor with non-small cell lung cancer who had stable disease on radiotherapy plus ipilimumab.

The chain links TRBV19 to TRBJ2-1, with 9 bases fitting TRBD2. The CDR3 loop spans 17 amino acids. The germline V gene encodes CDR1 LNHDA and CDR2 SQIVND (reference sequence). After removal of 5 bases from V and 2 bases from J, the junction contained 10 bases not matched to a gene. The CDR3 sequence: CASSPNKRGAAYNEQFF. DNA of the CDR3: TGTGCCAGTAGTCCCAACAAGCGGGGGGCTGCCTACAATGAGCAGTTCTTC.

The chain recombines TRBV5-5 with TRBJ2-7, with 7 bases that match TRBD1. CDR1 is SGHKS and CDR2 is YYEKEE in the germline V gene (reference sequence). CDR3 size: 15 residues. V was pared by 1 base and J by 5 bases, with 9 bases of the junction left unmatched. The DNA of the CDR3 is TGTGCCAGCAGCTTGAGTTACAGGGGACATGACGAGCAGTACTTC. Translating gives CASSLSYRGHDEQYF.

The rearrangement uses TRBV5-1 and TRBJ1-2; D is uncertain. CDR3 size: 16 residues. CDR1 and CDR2 from the germline V gene are SGHRS and YFSETQ. Trimming removed 0 bases from V and 8 bases from J, with 20 bases in between. CDR3 in DNA: TGCGCCAGCAGCTTGGGATCTGTAGGGATTGATGGAGGCTACACCTTC. Protein sequence: CASSLGSVGIDGGYTF.

The chain recombines TRBV7-8 with TRBJ2-7, with 10 positions matching TRBD2. The germline V gene has CDR1 SGHVS and CDR2 FQNEAQ. J was trimmed by 4 bases and V by 7 bases; bases with no gene match: 10. CDR3 length: 15 residues. This CDR3 is CASTFLAGEVYEQYF. CDR3 coding DNA: TGTGCCAGCACATTTCTAGCGGGGGAGGTATACGAGCAGTACTTC.

V gene TRBV25-1 combines with J gene TRBJ2-7, with 9 bases that match TRBD2. Germline CDR1 is MGHDK and CDR2 is SYGVNS. The CDR3 consists of 15 residues. Losses at the gene ends were 8 bases for V and 2 bases for J; bases not matched to a gene: 10. CDR3 residues: CASSSRASGTYEQYF. The CDR3 nucleotides read TGTGCCAGCTCCTCAAGGGCTAGCGGGACCTACGAGCAGTACTTC.

This CDR3 is CASRDRESQPQHF. In DNA form, the CDR3 reads TGTGCCAGCAGGGACAGGGAAAGTCAGCCCCAGCATTTT. This chain joins TRBV6-5 and TRBJ1-5, with 8 bases that match TRBD1. Per the germline V gene, CDR1 is MNHEY and CDR2 is SVGAGI. J was trimmed by 6 bases and V by 6 bases; bases with no gene match: 4. This CDR3 is 13 amino acids long.

This clone showed up just a few times. The chain carries TRBV7-9 and TRBJ1-5; no reliable D call. Trimming removed 1 base at V and 5 bases at J, with 3 bases between. Germline V lookup: CDR1 SEHNR, CDR2 FQNEAQ (reference sequence). The CDR3 spans 12 residues. The CDR3 DNA reads as TGTGCCAGCAGCTTAGTGGATCAGCCCCAGCATTTT. Translation: CASSLVDQPQHF.

This clone was observed a single time. V is TRBV11-3 and J is TRBJ2-1; 8 positions agree with TRBD2. Germline-derived CDR1 and CDR2 are SGHNT and YENEEA. J gave up 7 bases and V 1 base, and 3 bases lay outside the gene matches. The CDR3 totals 14 residues. This CDR3 reads CASSLGGLVNEQFF. As DNA, the CDR3 is TGTGCCAGCAGCTTAGGGGGACTAGTAAATGAGCAGTTCTTC.

The J gene is TRBJ2-1, the V gene TRBV27; 12 bases are shared with TRBD2. Trimming took 1 base from V and 5 from J; bases not matched to a gene: 6. The CDR3 contains 17 residues. The germline V gene encodes CDR1 MNHEY and CDR2 SMNVEV (reference sequence). CDR3 sequence: CASSLLASGGVHNEQFF. DNA of the CDR3: TGTGCCAGCAGTTTATTGGCTAGCGGGGGGGTTCACAATGAGCAGTTCTTC.